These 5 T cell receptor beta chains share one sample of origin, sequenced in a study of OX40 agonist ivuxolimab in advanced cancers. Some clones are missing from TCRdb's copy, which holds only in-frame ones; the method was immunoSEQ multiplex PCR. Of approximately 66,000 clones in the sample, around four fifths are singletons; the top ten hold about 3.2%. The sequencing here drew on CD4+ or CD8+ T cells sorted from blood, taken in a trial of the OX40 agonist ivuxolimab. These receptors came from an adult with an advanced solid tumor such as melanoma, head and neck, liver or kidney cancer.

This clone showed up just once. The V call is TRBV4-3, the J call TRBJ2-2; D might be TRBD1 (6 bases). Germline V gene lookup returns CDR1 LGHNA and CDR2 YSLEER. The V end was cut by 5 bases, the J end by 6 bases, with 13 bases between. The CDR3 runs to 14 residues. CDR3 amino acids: CASSYSGAAGELFF. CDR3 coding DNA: TGCGCCAGCAGCTATTCAGGGGCGGCCGGGGAGCTGTTTTTT.

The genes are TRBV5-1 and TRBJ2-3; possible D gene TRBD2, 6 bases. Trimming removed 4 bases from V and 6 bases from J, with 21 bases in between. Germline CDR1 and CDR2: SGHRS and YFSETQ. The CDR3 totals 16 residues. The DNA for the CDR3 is TGCGCCAGCAGCAATGGGGCTAGCGTGGGTCTGGATACGCAGTATTTT. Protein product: CASSNGASVGLDTQYF.

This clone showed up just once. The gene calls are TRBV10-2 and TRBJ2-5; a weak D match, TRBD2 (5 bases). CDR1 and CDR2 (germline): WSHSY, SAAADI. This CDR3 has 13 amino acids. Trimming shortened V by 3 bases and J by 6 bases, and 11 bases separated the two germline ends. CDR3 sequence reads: CASSEDWRQTQYF. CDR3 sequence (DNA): TGCGCCAGCAGTGAAGATTGGAGGCAGACCCAGTACTTC.

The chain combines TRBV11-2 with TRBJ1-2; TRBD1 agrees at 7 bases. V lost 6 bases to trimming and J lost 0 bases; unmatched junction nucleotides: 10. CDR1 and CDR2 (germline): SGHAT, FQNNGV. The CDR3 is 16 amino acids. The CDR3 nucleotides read TGTGCCAGCAGACCACCGGGACAGAAAACTAACTATGGCTACACCTTC. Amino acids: CASRPPGQKTNYGYTF. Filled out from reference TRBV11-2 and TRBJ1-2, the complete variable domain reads EAGVAQSPRYKIIEKRQSVAFWCNPISGHATLYWYQQILGQGPKLLIQFQNNGVVDDSQLPKDRFSAERLKGVDSTLKIQPAKLEDSAVYLCASRPPGQKTNYGYTFGSGTRLTVV.

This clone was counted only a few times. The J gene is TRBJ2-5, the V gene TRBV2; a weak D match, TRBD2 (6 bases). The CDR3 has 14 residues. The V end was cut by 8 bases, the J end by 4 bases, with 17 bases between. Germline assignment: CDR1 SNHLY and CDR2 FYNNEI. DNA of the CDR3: TGTGCCAGCTCTCGGGACTCAAAGGGAGAGACCCAGTACTTC. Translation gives CASSRDSKGETQYF.